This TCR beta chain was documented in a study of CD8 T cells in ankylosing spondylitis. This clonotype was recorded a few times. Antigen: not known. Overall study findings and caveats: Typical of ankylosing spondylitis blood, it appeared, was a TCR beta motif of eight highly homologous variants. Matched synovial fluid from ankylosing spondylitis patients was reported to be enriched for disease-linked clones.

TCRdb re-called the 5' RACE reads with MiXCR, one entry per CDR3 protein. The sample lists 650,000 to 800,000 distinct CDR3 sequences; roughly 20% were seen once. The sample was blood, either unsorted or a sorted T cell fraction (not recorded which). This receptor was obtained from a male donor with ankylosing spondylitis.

The CDR3 region has the DNA TGTGCCACCAGTCATAACCCCGGGACAGGGGACACCGGGGAGCTGTTTTTT. It yields the protein CATSHNPGTGDTGELFF. The chain carries TRBV24-1 and TRBJ2-2; 10 nucleotides match TRBD1. This CDR3 spans 17 amino acids. V shed 6 bases and J 3 bases; nucleotides not matched to a gene: 9. Germline V CDR1 and CDR2: KGHDR, SFDVKD.